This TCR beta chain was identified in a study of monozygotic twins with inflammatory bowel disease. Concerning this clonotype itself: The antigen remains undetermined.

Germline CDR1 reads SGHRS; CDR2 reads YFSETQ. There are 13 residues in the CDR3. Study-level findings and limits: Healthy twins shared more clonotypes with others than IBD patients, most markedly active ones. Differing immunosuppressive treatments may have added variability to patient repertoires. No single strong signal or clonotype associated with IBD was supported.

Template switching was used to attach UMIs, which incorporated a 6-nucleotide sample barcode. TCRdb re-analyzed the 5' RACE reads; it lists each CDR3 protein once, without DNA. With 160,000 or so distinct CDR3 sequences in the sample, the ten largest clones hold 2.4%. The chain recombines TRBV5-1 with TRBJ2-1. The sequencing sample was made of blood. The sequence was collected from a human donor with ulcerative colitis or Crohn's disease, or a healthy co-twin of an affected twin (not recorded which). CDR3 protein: CASSLALNNEQFF.